This T cell receptor beta chain was sequenced in a study of cytomegalovirus exposure and HLA in healthy donors. Across the whole study: When 350 to 500 donors were genotyped, over 80% of them were found to fall in the Caucasian-associated ancestry cluster.

PCR was performed using 60 Vbeta and 13 Jbeta primers. This table comes from immunoSEQ multiplex PCR, and its TCRdb copy is limited to in-frame clones, with some not included. The table shows some 150,000 clones, with around four fifths occurring only once. Study-level results: Overall, 164 TCR beta chains were annotated as cytomegalovirus-associated. In most subjects, TCR beta sequences reportedly gave accurate predictions of HLA-A and HLA-B alleles.

On this clone: Its antigen is currently unknown.

CDR3 length: 18 amino acids. Looked up from germline, CDR1 is SGDLS and CDR2 is YYNGEE. Trimming cost V 4 bases and J 5 bases; bases outside gene matches: 12. The sequence was collected from a middle-aged man in good health and CMV-seronegative. The J gene is TRBJ2-3, the V gene TRBV9; 14 bases match TRBD2. Input material: PBMCs. CDR3 sequence reads: CASSPAGLAGAKKDTQYF. CDR3 bases: TGTGCCAGCAGCCCGGCGGGACTAGCGGGAGCAAAGAAAGATACGCAGTATTTT.